This passage covers 30 T cell receptor beta chains from one sample sequenced in a study of response to subunit inactivated influenza vaccine. TCRdb re-derived calls from the RT-PCR reads in MiXCR, one entry per CDR3 protein. The sample has roughly 700,000 distinct CDR3 sequences; roughly 14% are singletons. The material was PBMCs from blood, obtained less than 15 days before vaccination. These receptors originate from a man between 50 and 59 years old who received an inactivated influenza vaccine.

This clonotype has only a few counts. J is TRBJ2-5 and V is TRBV25-1; TRBD2 matches 11 bases. Germline V gene data show CDR1 as MGHDK and CDR2 as SYGVNS. The CDR3 runs 17 residues. J gave up 2 bases and V 2 bases, and 7 bases lay outside the gene matches. The CDR3 DNA sequence: TGTGCCAGCAGTGAAGGACTAGCGGGTTCACGACAAGAGACCCAGTACTTC. It yields the protein CASSEGLAGSRQETQYF. Drawing the rest from reference TRBV25-1 and TRBJ2-5, the complete variable domain is EADIYQTPRYLVIGTGKKITLECSQTMGHDKMYWYQQDPGMELHLIHYSYGVNSTEKGDLSSESTVSRIRTEHFPLTLESARPSHTSQYLCASSEGLAGSRQETQYFGPGTRLLVL.

This clonotype was detected many times. This chain links TRBV2 with TRBJ1-1; tentative D call: TRBD1 (5 bases). This CDR3 region has 14 residues. Trimming removed 5 bases from V and 2 bases from J, with 12 bases in between. In germline, CDR1 is SNHLY, CDR2 FYNNEI. The CDR3, as DNA: TGTGCCAGCAGTCGGGACGCGATCAACACTGAAGCTTTCTTT. Amino acid sequence: CASSRDAINTEAFF.

The V call is TRBV7-6, the J call TRBJ1-1; D call uncertain. The germline CDR1 and CDR2 sequences are SGHVS and FNYEAQ. Trimming pared 6 bases from V and 2 bases from J, leaving 10 bases between. The length of the CDR3 is 13 residues. DNA of the CDR3: TGTGCCAGCAGTCCTCACGATAACACTGAAGCTTTCTTT. Residues: CASSPHDNTEAFF.

This clonotype has more than one count but fewer than ten. The V call is TRBV4-3, the J call TRBJ2-5, with a tentative D call TRBD1 (5 bases). Germline CDR1 reads LGHNA; CDR2 reads YSLEER. The CDR3 totals 14 residues. With 0 bases removed from V and 6 bases from J, the gap between germline ends came to 11 bases. The CDR3 DNA is TGCGCCAGCAGCCAAGAGATAGGGGTGAAGACCCAGTACTTC. Translation gives CASSQEIGVKTQYF.

This sequence joins TRBV28 and TRBJ2-1; TRBD2 matches at 13 bases. The germline CDR1 and CDR2 sequences are MDHEN and SYDVKM. Trimming took 5 bases from V and 1 from J; bases not matched to a gene: 5. The CDR3 is made up of 17 amino acids. In DNA, the CDR3 is TGTGCCAGCAGTACTCCGGGACTAGCGGGATCCTACAATGAGCAGTTCTTC. This translates into CASSTPGLAGSYNEQFF.

This clonotype was counted only a few times. The V gene is TRBV5-1, the J gene TRBJ2-3; 10 nucleotides agree with TRBD2. The J segment lost 7 bases and the V segment lost 4 bases, leaving 9 bases of the junction unmatched. This CDR3 is 15 amino acids long. The germline gives CDR1 SGHRS, CDR2 YFSETQ. CDR3 DNA: TGCGCCAGCAGCCCCTCTAGCGGGGGCTCACATACGCAGTATTTT. Amino acids: CASSPSSGGSHTQYF.

This chain uses TRBV5-5 with TRBJ2-7, with D hard to call. There are 13 residues in the CDR3. Germline CDR1 reads SGHKS; CDR2 reads YYEKEE (reference sequence). V dropped 4 bases and J dropped 1 base, with 9 bases sitting between them. The CDR3: CASSTWGSYEQYF. CDR3 nucleotide sequence: TGTGCCAGCAGCACCTGGGGATCCTACGAGCAGTACTTC.

This clonotype has a handful of counts. The CDR3 sequence: CSASIAGGHGEQFF. Written as DNA, the CDR3 is TGCAGTGCTTCCATAGCGGGAGGGCATGGTGAGCAGTTCTTC. The V gene is TRBV20-1, the J gene TRBJ2-1; 11 bases are a match to TRBD2. The CDR3 consists of 14 residues. Germline CDR1 is DFQATT and CDR2 is SNEGSKA (reference sequence). J was trimmed by 9 bases and V by 5 bases; bases with no gene match: 9.

A few counts support this clonotype. CDR3 coding DNA: TGTGCCAGCTCACCAAGGGACAGGGAATACAATGAGCAGTTCTTC. As protein: CASSPRDREYNEQFF. This chain uses TRBV18 with TRBJ2-1, with 9 bases matching TRBD1. Trimming cost V 2 bases and J 4 bases; bases outside gene matches: 3. The germline gives CDR1 KGHSH, CDR2 LQKENI. The CDR3 has 15 residues.

V and J are TRBV7-9 and TRBJ2-7; D gene uncertain. The V gene's germline CDR1 is SEHNR and CDR2 FQNEAQ (reference sequence). The CDR3 has 12 amino acids. V lost 8 bases, J lost 5 bases, and 13 bases lay in between. The CDR3 protein is CASGVKANEQYF. As DNA, the CDR3 is TGTGCCAGCGGGGTCAAAGCGAACGAGCAGTACTTC. The whole variable domain, remainder taken from reference TRBV7-9 and TRBJ2-7, is DTGVSQNPRHKITKRGQNVTFRCDPISEHNRLYWYRQTLGQGPEFLTYFQNEAQLEKSRLLSDRFSAERPKGSFSTLEIQRTEQGDSAMYLCASGVKANEQYFGPGTRLTVT.

The sample holds a few counts of this clonotype. The chain combines TRBV4-3 with TRBJ2-3; 8 nucleotides match TRBD2. Per germline, CDR1 LGHNA and CDR2 YSLEER. Unmatched junction bases numbered 9, after V lost 1 base and J lost 6 bases. The CDR3 totals 16 residues. The CDR3 is CASSQGGRGGWDTQYF. CDR3 in DNA: TGCGCCAGCAGCCAAGGCGGTCGGGGGGGGTGGGATACGCAGTATTTT.

The chain couples TRBV3-1 to TRBJ2-5; 10 bases fit TRBD2. The CDR3 sequence is 15 residues long. Germline V lookup: CDR1 LGHDT, CDR2 YNNKEL (reference sequence). Trimming took 7 bases from V and 4 from J; bases not matched to a gene: 9. The CDR3 spells CASNLAGASTETQYF. In nucleotides, the CDR3 is TGTGCCAGCAATCTAGCGGGGGCATCGACAGAGACCCAGTACTTC.

This chain connects TRBV20-1 to TRBJ2-1; D is perhaps TRBD2 (5 bases). The CDR3 has 16 amino acids. V was trimmed by 6 bases and J by 2 bases, leaving 20 bases between them. CDR1 and CDR2 from the germline V gene are DFQATT and SNEGSKA (reference sequence). The CDR3: CSASPPGLEAYNEQFF. The CDR3 DNA follows: TGCAGTGCCTCCCCACCCGGACTCGAGGCCTACAATGAGCAGTTCTTC.

V and J are TRBV29-1 and TRBJ2-1, with 11 positions matching TRBD2. The CDR3 runs to 14 residues. The V and J ends lost 4 bases and 3 bases, in that order; junction bases with no gene match: 2. CDR1 is SQVTM, CDR2 ANQGSEA, per germline. The chain's CDR3 is CSVATSGIYNEQFF. In DNA form, the CDR3 reads TGCAGCGTTGCGACTAGCGGGATCTACAATGAGCAGTTCTTC.

This clonotype turned up a few times. The chain recombines TRBV12-3 or TRBV12-4 with TRBJ1-1, with 7 bases that match TRBD1. Trimming at V came to 6 bases and at J to 3 bases, leaving 10 bases not matched to a gene. The CDR3 sequence is 15 residues long. This CDR3 is CASSRDSLRDTEAFF. In nucleotides, the CDR3 is TGTGCCAGCAGCCGGGACAGTCTTAGGGACACTGAAGCTTTCTTT.

This clonotype was counted a few times. The chain couples TRBV6-2 or TRBV6-3 to TRBJ1-5, with unresolved D. V was cut by 8 bases and J by 5 bases, with 10 bases left in between. The CDR3 has 12 amino acids. Germline V lookup: CDR1 MNHEY, CDR2 SVGEGT. CDR3 nucleotide sequence: TGTGCCAGCGGTGGGTGGGATCAGCCCCAGCATTTT. It is translated as CASGGWDQPQHF.

This clonotype appeared a few times. The chain joins TRBV5-6 to TRBJ2-7; no clear D. V shed 6 bases and J shed 5 bases, with 30 bases lying between them. This CDR3 has 18 amino acids. Germline assignment: CDR1 SGHDT and CDR2 YYEEEE. The CDR3, as DNA: TGTGCCAGCATTGTACGGAACAGAATTCCCCCCGCTACGAACGAGCAGTACTTC. Translated: CASIVRNRIPPATNEQYF. Filled out from reference TRBV5-6 and TRBJ2-7, the complete variable domain reads DAGVTQSPTHLIKTRGQQVTLRCSPKSGHDTVSWYQQALGQGPQFIFQYYEEEERQRGNFPDRFSGHQFPNYSSELNVNALLLGDSALYLCASIVRNRIPPATNEQYFGPGTRLTVT.

This clonotype appeared a few times. The V gene is TRBV5-1, the J gene TRBJ2-7, with D maybe TRBD1 (6 bases). The CDR3 runs 13 residues. V lost 2 bases, J lost 6 bases, and 12 bases lay in between. The germline V gene has CDR1 SGHRS and CDR2 YFSETQ. The CDR3 loop reads CASSFRQGFEQYF. The CDR3 bases are TGCGCCAGCAGCTTCAGGCAGGGGTTCGAGCAGTACTTC.

The V gene is TRBV30, the J gene TRBJ2-1, with 12 bases that match TRBD2. The CDR3 has 14 residues. V was pared by 4 bases and J by 4 bases, with 2 bases of the junction left unmatched. Germline lookup yields CDR1 GTSNPN and CDR2 SVGIG (reference sequence). The CDR3 bases are TGTGCCTGGAATCTAGCGGGGGGGTACAATGAGCAGTTCTTC. Its translation is CAWNLAGGYNEQFF.

The genes are TRBV10-3 and TRBJ2-2; 7 positions agree with TRBD2. With V trimmed by 6 bases and J by 4 bases, 8 bases remained unmatched. This CDR3 spans 15 amino acids. Per germline, CDR1 ENHRY and CDR2 SYGVKD. CDR3 DNA sequence: TGTGCCATCAGGGATAGCGGGCGCCTCACCGGGGAGCTGTTTTTT. Its protein product is CAIRDSGRLTGELFF.

This clonotype was counted between two and nine times. The CDR3 DNA sequence: TGTGCCAGCAGCCGTAGCGGGGGCAATTACAATGAGCAGTTCTTC. Its translation: CASSRSGGNYNEQFF. The chain has TRBV12-3 or TRBV12-4 and TRBJ2-1; 9 bases align to TRBD2. V shed 6 bases, J shed 4 bases, and the junction held 7 bases outside the gene matches. The CDR3 is 15 residues long.

The chain has TRBV5-8 and TRBJ1-1; tentative D call: TRBD1 (6 bases). Between the trimmed V and J ends, which lost 2 bases and 4 bases, there was a span of 15 bases. This CDR3 region has 15 residues. Germline V gene data show CDR1 as SGHTS and CDR2 as YDEGEE. The CDR3 bases are TGTGCCAGCAGCTTAAGGGGGAGAATCGGCACTGAAGCTTTCTTT. This translates into CASSLRGRIGTEAFF.

This clonotype was seen only a few times. J is TRBJ1-2 and V is TRBV7-9; D gene unclear. The CDR3 covers 15 residues. Germline CDR1 is SEHNR and CDR2 is FQNEAQ (reference sequence). The V gene lost 4 bases and the J gene lost 6 bases, with 18 bases spanning the gap. The CDR3 reads CASSSASGGVDGYTF. The CDR3 nucleotides are TGTGCCAGCAGCTCCGCGTCGGGCGGGGTTGATGGCTACACCTTC. The whole variable domain, filled in from reference TRBV7-9 and TRBJ1-2, reads DTGVSQNPRHKITKRGQNVTFRCDPISEHNRLYWYRQTLGQGPEFLTYFQNEAQLEKSRLLSDRFSAERPKGSFSTLEIQRTEQGDSAMYLCASSSASGGVDGYTFGSGTRLTVV.

This clonotype has only a few counts. V and J are TRBV5-1 and TRBJ1-1; 8 bases are shared with TRBD1. Per germline, CDR1 SGHRS and CDR2 YFSETQ. The length of the CDR3 is 14 residues. With 0 bases clipped from V and 7 bases from J, the junction kept 5 bases outside the gene matches. CDR3 loop: CASSLGQGFGEAFF. The CDR3 region has the DNA TGCGCCAGCAGCTTGGGACAGGGGTTCGGTGAAGCTTTCTTT.

CDR3 region: CASRKSGTLNYGYTF. As DNA, the CDR3 is TGTGCCAGCAGAAAATCCGGGACACTTAACTATGGCTACACCTTC. The rearrangement links TRBV12-3 or TRBV12-4 to TRBJ1-2; D perhaps matches TRBD1 (6 bases). The CDR3 contains 15 residues. V lost 6 bases and J 1 base, leaving 15 bases between the germline ends.

This clonotype has a handful of counts. The CDR3 reads CASSARTSGGSYEQYF. In DNA form, the CDR3 reads TGTGCCAGCAGTGCTAGGACTAGCGGGGGCTCCTACGAGCAGTACTTC. The chain is built from TRBV12-3 or TRBV12-4 and TRBJ2-7; TRBD2 matches 13 bases. The junction had 4 bases not matched to a gene; V was cut back by 5 bases and J by 0 bases. CDR3 length: 16 residues.

This clonotype was counted a few times. This chain joins TRBV12-3 or TRBV12-4 and TRBJ2-1, with 10 bases matching TRBD2. The V and J ends lost 6 bases and 6 bases, in that order; junction bases with no gene match: 11. This CDR3 spans 16 amino acids. In nucleotides, the CDR3 is TGTGCCAGCAGCCCGAGCGGGAGGGTCTGGGGCAATGAGCAGTTCTTC. This codes for CASSPSGRVWGNEQFF.

This clonotype has only a few counts. The chain has TRBV20-1 and TRBJ2-1, with 7 positions matching TRBD2. The CDR3 covers 14 residues. Germline CDR1 DFQATT, CDR2 SNEGSKA (reference sequence). V was clipped by 0 bases and J by 4 bases; unmatched bases: 3. The CDR3 reads CSARDSSGYNEQFF. The CDR3 DNA sequence: TGCAGTGCTAGAGATTCTAGCGGATACAATGAGCAGTTCTTC.

There are many counts of this clonotype. The chain uses TRBV3-1 and TRBJ2-7; 7 bases are a match to TRBD1. Trimming took 3 bases from V and 9 from J; bases not matched to a gene: 8. Germline V gives CDR1 LGHDT, CDR2 YNNKEL (reference sequence). This CDR3 region has 13 residues. As DNA, the CDR3 is TGTGCCAGCAGCCAGTCGTCGACAGGGAGGCAGTACTTC. Its translation: CASSQSSTGRQYF.

This clonotype has more than one count but fewer than ten. The V and J genes are TRBV20-1 and TRBJ2-1; 11 nucleotides agree with TRBD2. With V trimmed by 3 bases and J by 4 bases, 8 bases remained unmatched. Germline-derived CDR1 and CDR2 are DFQATT and SNEGSKA (reference sequence). The CDR3 runs to 16 residues. CDR3 sequence: CSARGLSGREYNEQFF. CDR3 DNA: TGCAGTGCTAGGGGACTTAGCGGGAGGGAATACAATGAGCAGTTCTTC.